The source of this T cell receptor beta chain is a study of response to subunit inactivated influenza vaccine. In TCRdb, the RT-PCR reads were re-called with MiXCR into one record per CDR3 protein. This table holds roughly 700,000 distinct CDR3 sequences, approximately 15% found once. This CDR3 is 14 amino acids long. CDR1 is MNHNS, CDR2 SASEGT, per germline. V gave up 5 bases and J gave up 5 bases; unmatched junction bases: 4. The sequence was collected from a man in his fifties who received an inactivated influenza vaccine. The starting material was PBMCs from blood, obtained 11 to 12 days after vaccination. This chain joins TRBV6-1 and TRBJ2-7, with 12 positions matching TRBD2. The CDR3 DNA sequence: TGTGCCAGCAGTCGACTAGCGGGGGCCAACGAGCAGTACTTC. It encodes CASSRLAGANEQYF.